This T cell receptor (beta chain) comes out of a study of T-cell reconstitution after alpha-beta-depleted transplantation in children. Study-wide findings and caveats: Alpha-beta T cells about two months after transplant reportedly derived from several hundred expanded graft clones. Surviving recipient T cells and intrathymic progenitors accounted for some patients' high TCRbeta diversity at day 60.

This clonotype appeared many times. The target antigen is unknown. This CDR3 spans 18 amino acids. Germline V gives CDR1 LGHDT, CDR2 YNNKEL (reference sequence). V was clipped by 2 bases and J by 0 bases; unmatched bases: 6. The library targeted TCRbeta and was prepared with unique molecular identifiers. Via MiXCR, TCRdb re-called the PCR reads, giving one row per CDR3 protein. The sample holds about 640,000 distinct CDR3 sequences; 10% to 15% are singletons and the top ten take around 2%. The specimen comprised PBMCs, mostly from graft donor cells, sampled 360 days after TCRalphabeta/CD19-depleted stem cell transplant. The clonotype originates from a male patient between 5 and 17 years old who had a stem cell transplant for acute myeloid leukemia, so the T cells may come from the graft donor. The genes are TRBV3-1 and TRBJ2-6; TRBD1 aligns across 8 bases. The CDR3 region is CASSQQGAPVSGANVLTF. The CDR3 coding sequence is TGTGCCAGCAGCCAACAGGGGGCGCCGGTCTCTGGGGCCAACGTCCTGACTTTC.